Described below is a single T cell receptor (beta chain) sequence and its context. The antigen is undetermined. The entry originates in a study of blood T cells in healthy people across ages. Background on the study: Per two T cells, template switching captured roughly one barcoded beta molecule. Points from the study as a whole: Per million T cells, TCR beta diversity dropped roughly linearly as age increased. There was a strong correlation between TCR beta diversity and naive T cell percentage.

Sample-barcoded 5' priming and a J-beta primer mix drove a second PCR of about 7 to 12 cycles. TCRdb redid the calling of the 5' RACE reads with MiXCR, one entry per CDR3 protein. Of 600,000 to 900,000 distinct CDR3 sequences listed, approximately 24% are singletons. Looked up from germline, CDR1 is MDHEN and CDR2 is SYDVKM. The CDR3 contains 14 residues. Trimming took 11 bases from V and 6 from J, leaving 19 bases between them. The same sample was also used in a study of T cells of mothers and their children.

The chain recombines TRBV28 with TRBJ2-2; the D gene could be TRBD1 or TRBD2 (6 bases each). The sequence was obtained from a boy aged 5-17 years in good health. The sample consisted of blood. CDR3 sequence: CAVAVGGRPGELFF. For the CDR3, the DNA is TGTGCCGTAGCAGTGGGGGGCCGACCCGGGGAGCTGTTTTTT.